This TCR beta chain is from a study of T cells in Graves' hyperthyroidism and ophthalmopathy. Germline CDR1 SGHRS, CDR2 YFSETQ. The CDR3 contains 14 residues. Trimming cost V 0 bases and J 4 bases, with 10 bases left between them. Regions amplified from RNA transcripts were the TCR beta CDR3 regions. TCR CDR3 regions were first amplified by RT-PCR with HTBI primers. TCRdb re-derived calls from the multiplex PCR reads in MiXCR, one entry per CDR3 protein. The table records about 690,000 distinct CDR3 sequences, around 15% of them present only once. This clonotype was recorded at least ten times. This clonotype originated in a middle-aged man with Graves' hyperthyroidism. The chain recombines TRBV5-1 with TRBJ1-2; weak D call: TRBD1 (6 bases). Sequencing was performed on blood. CDR3 sequence (DNA): TGCGCCAGCAGCTTGGGTCAGGGGCTCTATGGCTACACCTTC. Protein sequence: CASSLGQGLYGYTF.